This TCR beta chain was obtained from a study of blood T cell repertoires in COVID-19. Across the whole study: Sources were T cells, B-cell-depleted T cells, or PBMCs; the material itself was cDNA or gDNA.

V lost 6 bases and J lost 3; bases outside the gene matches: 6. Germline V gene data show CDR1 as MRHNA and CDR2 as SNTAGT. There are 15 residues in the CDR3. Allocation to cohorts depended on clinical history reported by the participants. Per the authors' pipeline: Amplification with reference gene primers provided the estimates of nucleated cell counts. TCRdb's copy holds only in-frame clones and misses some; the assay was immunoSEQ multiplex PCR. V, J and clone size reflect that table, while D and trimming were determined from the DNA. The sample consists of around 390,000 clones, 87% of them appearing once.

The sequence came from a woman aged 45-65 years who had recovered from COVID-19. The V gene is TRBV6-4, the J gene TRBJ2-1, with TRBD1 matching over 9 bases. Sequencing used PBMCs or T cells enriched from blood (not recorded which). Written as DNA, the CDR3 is TGTGCCAGCAGCCTTCACAGGGGGCACTACAATGAGCAGTTCTTC. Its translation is CASSLHRGHYNEQFF.